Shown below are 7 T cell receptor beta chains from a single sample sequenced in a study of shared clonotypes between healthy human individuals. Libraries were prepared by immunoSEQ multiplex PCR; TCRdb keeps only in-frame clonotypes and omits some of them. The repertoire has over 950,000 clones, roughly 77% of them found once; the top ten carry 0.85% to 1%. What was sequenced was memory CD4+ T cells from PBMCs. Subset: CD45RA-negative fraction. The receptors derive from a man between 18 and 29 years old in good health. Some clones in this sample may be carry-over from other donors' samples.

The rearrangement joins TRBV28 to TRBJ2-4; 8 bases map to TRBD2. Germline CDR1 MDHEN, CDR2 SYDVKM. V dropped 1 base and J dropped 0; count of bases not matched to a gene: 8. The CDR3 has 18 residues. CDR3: CASSLSWRAGAAKNIQYF. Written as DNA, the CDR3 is TGTGCCAGCAGTTTATCTTGGAGAGCGGGGGCAGCCAAAAACATTCAGTACTTC.

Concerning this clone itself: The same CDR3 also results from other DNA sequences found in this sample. The CDR3 nucleotides read TGTGCCAGCTCACCCGGTCAGGTAGAGACCCAGTACTTC. This codes for CASSPGQVETQYF. V is TRBV18 and J is TRBJ2-5; D is uncertain. There are 13 residues in the CDR3. Germline V gene lookup returns CDR1 KGHSH and CDR2 LQKENI. The germline V and J ends were trimmed by 3 bases and 4 bases, with 9 bases remaining between them.

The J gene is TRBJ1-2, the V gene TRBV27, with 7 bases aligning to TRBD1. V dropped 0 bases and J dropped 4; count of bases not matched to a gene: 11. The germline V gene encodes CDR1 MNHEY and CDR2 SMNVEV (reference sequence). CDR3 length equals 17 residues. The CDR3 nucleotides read TGTGCCAGCAGTTTATCCCGACAGGGACGCATAAGCTATGGCTACACCTTC. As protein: CASSLSRQGRISYGYTF.

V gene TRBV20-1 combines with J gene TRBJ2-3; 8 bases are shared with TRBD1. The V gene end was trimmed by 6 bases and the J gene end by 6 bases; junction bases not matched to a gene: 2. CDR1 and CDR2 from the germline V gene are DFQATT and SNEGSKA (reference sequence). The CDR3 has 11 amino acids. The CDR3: CSAQGADTQYF. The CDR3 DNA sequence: TGCAGTGCGCAGGGGGCTGATACGCAGTATTTT.

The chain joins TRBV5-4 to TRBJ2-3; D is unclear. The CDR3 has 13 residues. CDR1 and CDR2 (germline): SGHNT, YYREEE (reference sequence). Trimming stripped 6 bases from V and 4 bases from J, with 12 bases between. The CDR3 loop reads CASKHLESDTQYF. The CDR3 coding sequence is TGTGCCAGCAAGCATTTAGAGTCAGATACGCAGTATTTT.

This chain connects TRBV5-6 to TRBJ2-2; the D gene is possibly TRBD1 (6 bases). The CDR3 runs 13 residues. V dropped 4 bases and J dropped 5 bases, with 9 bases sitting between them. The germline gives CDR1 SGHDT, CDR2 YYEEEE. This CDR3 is CASSPRGTGELFF. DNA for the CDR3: TGTGCCAGCAGCCCCAGGGGTACCGGGGAGCTGTTTTTT.

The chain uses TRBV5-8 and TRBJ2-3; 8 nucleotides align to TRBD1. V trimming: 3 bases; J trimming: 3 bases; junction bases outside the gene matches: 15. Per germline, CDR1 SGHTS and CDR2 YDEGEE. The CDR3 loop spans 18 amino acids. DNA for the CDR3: TGTGCCAGCAGCTCAGCTATGAGGCAGGGGGCAGGTACAGATACGCAGTATTTT. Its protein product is CASSSAMRQGAGTDTQYF.